This T cell receptor (beta chain) was recovered during a study of immune evolution from preneoplasia to lung adenocarcinoma. With respect to this clone: As yet, its antigen is unknown.

Between about 2014 and 2018, patients underwent resection in Japan or China. Two lung cancer pathologists independently confirmed each histologic diagnosis. Regarding the study as a whole: Top clone share appeared to fall from AAH through AIS, MIA, adenocarcinoma. Clonality was highest in normal lung, lower in later-stage lesions apparently.

Libraries were prepared by immunoSEQ multiplex PCR; TCRdb keeps only in-frame clonotypes and omits some of them. This sample has about 4,100 clones, with 82% found just once. The clonotype comes from an older donor with lung adenocarcinoma. Sequences were obtained from FFPE adjacent normal lung tissue.

Here the CDR3 reads CASSLSHLAGGGADTQYF. CDR3 DNA: TGCGCCAGCAGTCTTTCACATTTAGCGGGAGGAGGCGCAGATACGCAGTATTTT. The chain uses TRBV23-1 and TRBJ2-3, with 10 positions matching TRBD2. TRBV23-1 is labeled an ORF, and its function is uncertain. Trimming took 4 bases from V and 4 from J; bases not matched to a gene: 14. The CDR3 has 18 residues.